This entry lists 27 T cell receptor beta chains sequenced from one sample in a study of response to subunit inactivated influenza vaccine. Via MiXCR, TCRdb re-called the RT-PCR reads, giving one row per CDR3 protein. The sample includes roughly 570,000 distinct CDR3 sequences, over 10% of them seen just once. Sequences were derived from PBMCs from blood, sampled roughly 6 weeks after vaccination. These receptors were collected from a man over 45 who received an inactivated influenza vaccine.

The rearrangement uses TRBV7-2 and TRBJ2-7, with 13 bases fitting TRBD2. Germline loops: CDR1 SGHTA, CDR2 FQGNSA. This CDR3 comprises 15 residues. The ends lost 6 bases at V and 4 bases at J; junction bases unmatched: 6. CDR3 sequence: CASRARLAGGYEQYF. The CDR3 DNA sequence: TGTGCCAGCAGGGCACGACTAGCGGGAGGTTACGAGCAGTACTTC.

This clonotype has just a few counts. The CDR3, as DNA: TGTGCCAGCAGCTTGAAGGGGCAGAACTATGGCTACACCTTC. Protein sequence: CASSLKGQNYGYTF. The V and J genes are TRBV5-6 and TRBJ1-2, with D possibly TRBD1 on 5 matching bases. CDR1 is SGHDT, CDR2 YYEEEE, per germline. This CDR3 has 14 amino acids. Trimming took 1 base from V and 2 from J, leaving 9 bases between them.

The chain combines TRBV29-1 with TRBJ2-5, with a possible D match to TRBD2 (5 bases). The CDR3 spans 14 residues. V was shortened by 6 bases and J by 0 bases, with 14 bases between the two germline ends. Germline CDR1 is SQVTM and CDR2 is ANQGSEA. The chain's CDR3 is CSVRSPGNQETQYF. CDR3 nucleotides: TGCAGCGTCCGATCTCCCGGGAACCAAGAGACCCAGTACTTC.

The chain joins TRBV5-1 to TRBJ1-4; D is ambiguous. CDR3 length equals 14 residues. The germline V and J ends were trimmed by 0 bases and 7 bases, with 10 bases remaining between them. Germline values: CDR1 SGHRS, CDR2 YFSETQ. CDR3 nucleotide sequence: TGCGCCAGCAGCTTGGCAGGATCGGGTGAAAAACTGTTTTTT. Its translation: CASSLAGSGEKLFF.

This clonotype occurred many times. The genes are TRBV5-1 and TRBJ1-1; D uncertain. CDR3 size: 15 residues. The V end was cut by 0 bases, the J end by 0 bases, with 9 bases between. Germline CDR1 and CDR2: SGHRS and YFSETQ. The CDR3 region has the DNA TGCGCCAGCAGCTTGGCCGCCCGCATGAACACTGAAGCTTTCTTT. Protein product: CASSLAARMNTEAFF.

This clonotype came up a few times. The gene calls are TRBV29-1 and TRBJ2-4; D may match TRBD1 or TRBD2 (5 bases each). Trimming cost V 6 bases and J 4 bases, with 19 bases left between them. Per the germline V gene, CDR1 is SQVTM and CDR2 is ANQGSEA. The CDR3 runs 15 residues. The CDR3 sequence is CSVTGTLRSKNIQYF. CDR3 coding DNA: TGCAGCGTGACCGGGACCTTGAGATCAAAAAACATTCAGTACTTC. Variable domain in full (rest from reference TRBV29-1 and TRBJ2-4): SAVISQKPSRDICQRGTSLTIQCQVDSQVTMMFWYRQQPGQSLTLIATANQGSEATYESGFVIDKFPISRPNLTFSTLTVSNMSPEDSSIYLCSVTGTLRSKNIQYFGAGTRLSVL.

This clonotype was counted between two and nine times. The chain combines TRBV6-5 with TRBJ2-7; D is possibly TRBD2 (6 bases). Trimming stripped 2 bases from V and 3 bases from J, with 14 bases between. This CDR3 comprises 15 residues. In germline, CDR1 is MNHEY, CDR2 SVGAGI. CDR3 sequence (DNA): TGTGCCAGCAGTTACCAAGGACGGGGGAGCTACGAGCAGTACTTC. Amino acid sequence: CASSYQGRGSYEQYF.

The V and J genes are TRBV7-2 and TRBJ2-3, with 7 bases lining up with TRBD2. The CDR3 has 15 residues. Per germline, CDR1 SGHTA and CDR2 FQGNSA. The V and J ends lost 2 bases and 2 bases, in that order; junction bases with no gene match: 4. The CDR3 DNA reads as TGTGCCAGCAGCTTATCTAGCGGATTCACAGATACGCAGTATTTT. It specifies CASSLSSGFTDTQYF.

The chain uses TRBV20-1 and TRBJ1-5; TRBD1 might be the D (5 bases). The ends were cut back, 3 bases at V and 10 bases at J, with 13 bases in the middle. This CDR3 is built from 12 residues. Germline-derived CDR1 and CDR2 are DFQATT and SNEGSKA (reference sequence). The CDR3 bases are TGCAGTGCTAGTGACTCGGGACCCCCCCAGCATTTT. Translation gives CSASDSGPPQHF.

This clonotype was picked up many times. V and J are TRBV7-8 and TRBJ2-7, with 7 bases aligning to TRBD2. This CDR3 spans 13 amino acids. With V trimmed by 3 bases and J by 6 bases, 5 bases remained unmatched. Germline CDR1 and CDR2: SGHVS and FQNEAQ. The CDR3 sequence is CASSFIWGGEQYF. The CDR3 DNA reads as TGTGCCAGCAGCTTTATCTGGGGGGGCGAGCAGTACTTC.

The gene calls are TRBV7-2 and TRBJ2-5; TRBD2 is a possible D gene (6 bases). CDR1 is SGHTA and CDR2 is FQGNSA in the germline V gene. The ends were cut back, 1 base at V and 2 bases at J, with 17 bases in the middle. The CDR3 is 17 amino acids. The CDR3 region is CASSLGVGGSRQETQYF. The CDR3 bases are TGTGCCAGCAGCTTAGGGGTAGGAGGGAGTCGGCAAGAGACCCAGTACTTC.

This clonotype was counted a few times. This sequence joins TRBV29-1 and TRBJ1-2; D is unresolved. Trimming stripped 7 bases from V and 4 bases from J, with 19 bases between. There are 14 residues in the CDR3. Per the germline V gene, CDR1 is SQVTM and CDR2 is ANQGSEA. CDR3 region: CSADGPSSLYGYTF. CDR3 bases: TGCAGCGCTGACGGGCCTTCTTCCCTCTATGGCTACACCTTC.

This chain uses TRBV20-1 with TRBJ2-5; a weak D match, TRBD1 (7 bases). Trimming took off 3 bases at V and 5 bases at J, with 10 bases between the two ends. Per germline, CDR1 DFQATT and CDR2 SNEGSKA (reference sequence). This CDR3 has 12 amino acids. The CDR3 sequence is CSARRDSETQYF. CDR3 DNA sequence: TGCAGTGCTAGGCGGGACAGTGAGACCCAGTACTTC.

There are many counts of this clonotype. The chain carries TRBV6-5 and TRBJ2-2; TRBD2 might be the D (6 bases). Trimming pared 0 bases from V and 5 bases from J, leaving 16 bases between. This CDR3 region has 17 residues. In germline, CDR1 is MNHEY, CDR2 SVGAGI. This CDR3 is CASSYSFPGGTTGELFF. The CDR3 DNA follows: TGTGCCAGCAGTTACTCATTCCCCGGGGGTACAACCGGGGAGCTGTTTTTT.

In its sample, this clonotype was seen a few times. The rearrangement joins TRBV20-1 to TRBJ2-3; D is unclear. The CDR3 is 16 residues long. The ends were cut back, 6 bases at V and 1 base at J, with 20 bases in the middle. Germline V gene sequence: CDR1 DFQATT, CDR2 SNEGSKA (reference sequence). CDR3: CSAPLNPLRGTDTQYF. CDR3 nucleotides: TGCAGTGCACCATTAAACCCGCTTCGGGGCACAGATACGCAGTATTTT.

The chain links TRBV20-1 to TRBJ1-4; 7 bases map to TRBD1. The CDR3 spans 14 residues. V gave up 5 bases and J gave up 8 bases; unmatched junction bases: 11. In germline, CDR1 is DFQATT, CDR2 SNEGSKA (reference sequence). This CDR3 is CSAPRTGVREKLFF. The CDR3 DNA is TGCAGTGCTCCTCGAACAGGGGTTCGAGAAAAACTGTTTTTT.

This clonotype has at least ten counts. The V and J genes are TRBV12-3 or TRBV12-4 and TRBJ2-5; the D gene is possibly TRBD2 (5 bases). V was shortened by 8 bases and J by 5 bases, with 12 bases between the two germline ends. The CDR3 consists of 12 residues. The chain's CDR3 is CASGTSSETQYF. CDR3 bases: TGTGCCAGCGGAACTAGTTCTGAGACCCAGTACTTC.

This clonotype has just a few counts. This chain joins TRBV30 and TRBJ1-6; D is unresolved. Trimming cost V 2 bases and J 10 bases, with 15 bases left between them. This CDR3 is built from 14 residues. Germline V gene sequence: CDR1 GTSNPN, CDR2 SVGIG (reference sequence). CDR3 sequence: CAWSRELAKSPLHF. The CDR3 coding sequence is TGTGCCTGGAGTAGGGAGTTGGCGAAATCACCCCTCCACTTT.

This chain connects TRBV6-5 to TRBJ1-3; D remains ambiguous. The CDR3 runs 15 residues. V lost 2 bases, J lost 5 bases, and 13 bases lay in between. Germline CDR1 is MNHEY and CDR2 is SVGAGI. CDR3 DNA sequence: TGTGCCAGCAGTTACCAGGCCACGTCTCGAAACACCATATATTTT. Its protein product is CASSYQATSRNTIYF.

This clonotype came up a few times. The gene calls are TRBV20-1 and TRBJ2-7; possible D gene TRBD2, 6 bases. CDR3 length: 13 amino acids. Trimming cost V 6 bases and J 4 bases, with 16 bases left between them. Germline values: CDR1 DFQATT, CDR2 SNEGSKA (reference sequence). The CDR3 nucleotides are TGCAGTGCCCCCGTTGGAGGGTCTTACGAGCAGTACTTC. Protein product: CSAPVGGSYEQYF.

This clonotype appeared many times. The chain's CDR3 is CSASMGGKNIQYF. Here the CDR3 DNA reads TGCAGTGCTAGCATGGGGGGCAAAAACATTCAGTACTTC. The chain has TRBV20-1 and TRBJ2-4, with D perhaps TRBD2 (6 bases). Trimming stripped 3 bases from V and 3 bases from J, with 9 bases between. Germline lookup yields CDR1 DFQATT and CDR2 SNEGSKA (reference sequence). This CDR3 contains 13 residues.

This clonotype turned up a few times. The rearrangement links TRBV27 to TRBJ2-1, with a possible D match to TRBD2 (5 bases). The length of the CDR3 is 15 residues. CDR1 MNHEY and CDR2 SMNVEV come from the germline V gene (reference sequence). Trimming took 6 bases from V and 1 from J, leaving 13 bases between them. CDR3 amino acids: CASRIRAESYNEQFF. The CDR3 nucleotides are TGTGCCAGCAGGATCCGAGCGGAATCCTACAATGAGCAGTTCTTC.

This clonotype turned up a few times. The chain combines TRBV20-1 with TRBJ1-6; tentatively, D is TRBD1 (6 bases). Trimming removed 7 bases from V and 0 bases from J, with 10 bases in between. Looked up from germline, CDR1 is DFQATT and CDR2 is SNEGSKA (reference sequence). The CDR3 consists of 14 residues. CDR3 bases: TGCAGTGAACAGGGTCTCTCCTATAATTCACCCCTCCACTTT. This sequence encodes CSEQGLSYNSPLHF.

This chain links TRBV3-1 with TRBJ2-2; D is perhaps TRBD1 (5 bases). The CDR3 has 15 amino acids. Trimming cost V 0 bases and J 6 bases, with 11 bases left between them. Germline lookup yields CDR1 LGHDT and CDR2 YNNKEL (reference sequence). The CDR3 DNA is TGTGCCAGCAGCCAAGATCATGCAGGGTCCGGGGAGCTGTTTTTT. Its protein product is CASSQDHAGSGELFF.

The chain uses TRBV20-1 and TRBJ2-7, with a tentative D call TRBD2 (5 bases). CDR1 is DFQATT, CDR2 SNEGSKA, per germline (reference sequence). The germline V and J ends were trimmed by 1 base and 5 bases, with 21 bases remaining between them. The CDR3 loop spans 16 amino acids. As DNA, the CDR3 is TGCAGTGCTAGAGGGGCGGTACTAGTCAAGATTAACGAGCAGTACTTC. Its translation: CSARGAVLVKINEQYF.

The gene calls are TRBV7-2 and TRBJ2-3; 8 bases are a match to TRBD2. The CDR3 length is 16 residues. Germline CDR1 is SGHTA and CDR2 is FQGNSA. With 3 bases clipped from V and 9 bases from J, the junction kept 14 bases outside the gene matches. This chain's CDR3 is CASSFQAGDFYVTQYF. CDR3 bases: TGTGCCAGCAGCTTCCAAGCGGGGGACTTCTATGTGACGCAGTATTTT.

This clonotype has more than one count but fewer than ten. This chain links TRBV5-1 with TRBJ2-7, with D unclear. The CDR3 consists of 13 residues. Trimming removed 2 bases at V and 2 bases at J, with 8 bases between. The germline CDR1 and CDR2 sequences are SGHRS and YFSETQ. The CDR3 spells CASSFRSTYEQYF. CDR3 coding DNA: TGCGCCAGCAGCTTCAGGAGTACCTACGAGCAGTACTTC.